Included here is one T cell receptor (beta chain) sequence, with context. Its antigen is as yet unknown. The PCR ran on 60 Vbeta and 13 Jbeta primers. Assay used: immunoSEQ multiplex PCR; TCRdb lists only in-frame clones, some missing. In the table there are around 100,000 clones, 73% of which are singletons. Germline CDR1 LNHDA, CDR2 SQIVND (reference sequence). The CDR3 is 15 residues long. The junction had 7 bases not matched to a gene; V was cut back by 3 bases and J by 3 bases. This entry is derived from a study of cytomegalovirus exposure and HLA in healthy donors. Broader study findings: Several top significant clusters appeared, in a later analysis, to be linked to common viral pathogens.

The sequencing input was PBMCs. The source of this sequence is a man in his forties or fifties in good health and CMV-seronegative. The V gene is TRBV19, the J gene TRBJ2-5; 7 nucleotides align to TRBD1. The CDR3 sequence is CASSITGAGEETQYF. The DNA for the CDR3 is TGTGCCAGTAGTATCACAGGGGCCGGGGAAGAGACCCAGTACTTC.